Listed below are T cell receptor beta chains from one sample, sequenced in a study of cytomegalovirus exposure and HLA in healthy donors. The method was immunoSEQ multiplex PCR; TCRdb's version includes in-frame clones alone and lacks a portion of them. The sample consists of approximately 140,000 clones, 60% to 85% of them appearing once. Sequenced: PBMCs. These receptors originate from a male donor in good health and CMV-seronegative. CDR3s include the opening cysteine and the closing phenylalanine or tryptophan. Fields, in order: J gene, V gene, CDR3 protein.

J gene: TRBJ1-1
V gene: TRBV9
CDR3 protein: CASSVGQGASTEAFF

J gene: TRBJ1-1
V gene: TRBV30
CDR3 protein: CAWSVPNRGLNTEAFF

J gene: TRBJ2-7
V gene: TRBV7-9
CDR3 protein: CASNSREGGNYEQYF

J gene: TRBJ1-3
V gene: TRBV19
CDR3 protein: CASSISASSGNTIYF

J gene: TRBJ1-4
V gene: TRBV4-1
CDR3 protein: CASSQAGATNEKLFF

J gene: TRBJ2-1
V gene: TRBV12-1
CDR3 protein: CASSLASPPGHPFYNEQFF

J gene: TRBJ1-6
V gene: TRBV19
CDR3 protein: CASRGADSPLHF

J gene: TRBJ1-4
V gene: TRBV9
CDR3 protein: CASSVARGINEKLFF

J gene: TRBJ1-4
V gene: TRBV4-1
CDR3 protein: CASSITGGEEKLFF

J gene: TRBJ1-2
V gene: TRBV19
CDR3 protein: CASSSTGANYGYTF

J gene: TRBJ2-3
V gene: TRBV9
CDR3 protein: CASSAKGLAGTTGSADTQYF

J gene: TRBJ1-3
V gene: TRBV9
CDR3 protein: CASSVGTGGGNTIYF

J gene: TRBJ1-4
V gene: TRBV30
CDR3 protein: CAWSSYGIHWSEKLFF

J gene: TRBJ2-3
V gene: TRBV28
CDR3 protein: CASSLGSGRNTQYF

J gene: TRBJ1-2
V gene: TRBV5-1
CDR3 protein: CASSSMTGRAGYTF

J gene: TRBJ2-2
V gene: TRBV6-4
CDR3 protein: CASAKEWSAGELFF

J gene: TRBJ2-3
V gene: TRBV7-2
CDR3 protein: CASSLPVNTDTQYF

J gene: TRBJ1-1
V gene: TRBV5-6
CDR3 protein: CASSLGSTAFF

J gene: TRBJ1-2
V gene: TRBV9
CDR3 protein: CASSGQGLNYGYTF

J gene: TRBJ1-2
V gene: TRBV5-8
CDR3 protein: CASSLTDYGYTF

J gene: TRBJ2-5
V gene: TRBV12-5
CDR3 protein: CPSGLVTGGQETQYF

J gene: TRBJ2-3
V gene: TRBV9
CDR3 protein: CASSGTSVSTDTQYF

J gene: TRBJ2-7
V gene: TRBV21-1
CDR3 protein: CASSKDSGSGGTYEQYF

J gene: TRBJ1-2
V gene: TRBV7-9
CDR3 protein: CASSLNRGNYGYTF

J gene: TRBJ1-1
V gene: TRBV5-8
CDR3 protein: CASSLGRANTEAFF

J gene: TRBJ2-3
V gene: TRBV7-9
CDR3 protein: CASSRQLAAYTDTQYF

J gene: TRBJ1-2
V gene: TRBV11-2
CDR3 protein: CASSLEVGESYGYTF

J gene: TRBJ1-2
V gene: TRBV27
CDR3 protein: CASSLVGRVTGNYGYTF

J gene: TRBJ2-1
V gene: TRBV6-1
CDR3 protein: CASALRGSSYNEQFF

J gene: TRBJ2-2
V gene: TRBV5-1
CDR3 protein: CASSETGGSTGELFF

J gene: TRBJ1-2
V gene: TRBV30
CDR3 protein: CAWIPGQGEFGYTF

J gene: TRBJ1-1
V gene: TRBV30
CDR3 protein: CAPPQGRAEAFF

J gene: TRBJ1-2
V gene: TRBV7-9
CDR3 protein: CASSLAGGSNYGYTF

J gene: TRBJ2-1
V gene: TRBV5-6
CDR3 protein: CASTNRGVEQFF

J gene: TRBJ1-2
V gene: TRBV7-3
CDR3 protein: CASSLGPSNYGYTF

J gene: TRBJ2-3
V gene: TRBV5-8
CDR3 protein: CASSLGEGTDTQYF

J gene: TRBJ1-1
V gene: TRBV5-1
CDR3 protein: CASSVLQGTEAFF

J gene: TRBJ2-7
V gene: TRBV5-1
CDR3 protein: CASSLGRDRSYEQYF

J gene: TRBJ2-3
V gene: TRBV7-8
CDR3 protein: CASSRDSRGGDTQYF

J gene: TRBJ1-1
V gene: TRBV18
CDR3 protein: CASSLLGELTNTEAFF

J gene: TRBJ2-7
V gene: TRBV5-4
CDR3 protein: CASSSLRAGRNEQYF

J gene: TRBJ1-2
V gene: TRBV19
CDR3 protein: CASSAPSGTGVFLNYGYTF

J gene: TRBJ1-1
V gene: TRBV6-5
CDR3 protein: CASTERGGRTEAFF

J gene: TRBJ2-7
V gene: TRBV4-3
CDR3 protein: CASSQGDRGYEQYF

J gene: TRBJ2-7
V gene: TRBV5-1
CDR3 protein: CASSLAGDRSYEQYF

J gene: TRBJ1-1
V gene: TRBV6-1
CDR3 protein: CASSEANRRNTEAFF

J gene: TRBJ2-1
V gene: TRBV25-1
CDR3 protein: CASSHKEGFLYNEQFF

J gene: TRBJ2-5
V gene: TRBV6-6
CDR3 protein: CASSYRGQGRQETQYF

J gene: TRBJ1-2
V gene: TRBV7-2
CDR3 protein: CASSLTGASGGYTF

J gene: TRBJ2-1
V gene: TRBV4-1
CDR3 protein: CASSRLAGGYNEQFF

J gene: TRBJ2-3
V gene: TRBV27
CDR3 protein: CASSLWLAGVEDTDTQYF

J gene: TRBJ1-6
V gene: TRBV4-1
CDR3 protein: CASSQEGQAYNSPLHF

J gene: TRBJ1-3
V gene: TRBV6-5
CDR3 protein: CASSRDSHSGNTIYF